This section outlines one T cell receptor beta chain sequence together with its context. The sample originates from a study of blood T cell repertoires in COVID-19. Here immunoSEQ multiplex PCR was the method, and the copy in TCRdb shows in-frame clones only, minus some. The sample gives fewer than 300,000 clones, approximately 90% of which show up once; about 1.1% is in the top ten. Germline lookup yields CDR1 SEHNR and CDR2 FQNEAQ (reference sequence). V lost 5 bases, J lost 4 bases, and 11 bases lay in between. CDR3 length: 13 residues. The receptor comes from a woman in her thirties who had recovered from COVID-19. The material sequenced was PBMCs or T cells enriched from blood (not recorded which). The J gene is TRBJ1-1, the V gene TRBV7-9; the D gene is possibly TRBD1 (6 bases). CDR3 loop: CASSQTGSTEAFF. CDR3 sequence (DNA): TGTGCCAGCAGCCAAACAGGGAGCACTGAAGCTTTCTTT.